Sequencing of this TCR beta chain was carried out in a study of T cells in localized non-small cell lung cancer. Clones were read by immunoSEQ multiplex PCR, and TCRdb kept only the in-frame ones, dropping some. The data show around 41,000 clones, 88% seen once. Looked up from germline, CDR1 is SGHNT and CDR2 is YYREEE (reference sequence). Trimming at V came to 4 bases and at J to 2 bases, leaving 11 bases not matched to a gene. The CDR3 loop spans 17 amino acids. The chain uses TRBV5-4 and TRBJ2-3; 9 positions agree with TRBD2. The TCR originated in a female donor over 55 with stage I squamous cell lung carcinoma. Sequencing was performed on peripheral blood, taken before any cancer treatment. The CDR3 DNA sequence: TGTGCCAGCAGCGGGAAGGCGGGAGGGGTTTACACAGATACGCAGTATTTT. This gives the protein CASSGKAGGVYTDTQYF.